Below, 29 T cell receptor beta chains from the same sample are listed, as sequenced in a study of blood T cell repertoires in COVID-19. Clones were sequenced by immunoSEQ multiplex PCR, and TCRdb holds only the in-frame ones, with some missing. The repertoire holds over 120,000 clones, with just under 80% as singletons. Source material: peripheral blood. Receptors originate from a woman aged 60 to 75 with acute or convalescent COVID-19.

The rearrangement uses TRBV5-1 and TRBJ2-7; 10 bases agree with TRBD2. The CDR3 contains 15 residues. Losses at the gene ends were 4 bases for V and 0 bases for J; bases not matched to a gene: 4. Germline lookup yields CDR1 SGHRS and CDR2 YFSETQ. The CDR3 bases are TGCGCCAGCAGCCCCGGACTAGCGGTCTCCTACGAGCAGTACTTC. Its translation is CASSPGLAVSYEQYF.

The rearrangement links TRBV2 to TRBJ2-2, with TRBD2 as a possible D gene (5 bases). The CDR3 has 15 amino acids. The germline gives CDR1 SNHLY, CDR2 FYNNEI. The V end was cut by 7 bases, the J end by 0 bases, with 12 bases between. DNA of the CDR3: TGTGCCAGCACCCGGGGTAGGCCGAACACCGGGGAGCTGTTTTTT. Encoded protein: CASTRGRPNTGELFF.

The chain carries TRBV7-3 and TRBJ2-3, with 16 bases matching TRBD2. The CDR3 is 13 residues long. V shed 5 bases and J 13 bases; nucleotides not matched to a gene: 3. Germline CDR1 and CDR2: SGHTA and FQGTGA. The CDR3 nucleotides are TGTGCCAGCAGCATGGGACTAGCGGGAGGGAAGTATTTT. As protein: CASSMGLAGGKYF.

This chain joins TRBV6-5 and TRBJ1-5, with no clear D. Germline V gives CDR1 MNHEY, CDR2 SVGAGI. V lost 7 bases and J 0 bases, leaving 10 bases between the germline ends. This CDR3 comprises 14 residues. The CDR3 sequence: CASKRQNSNQPQHF. In DNA form, the CDR3 reads TGTGCCAGCAAGAGGCAAAATAGCAATCAGCCCCAGCATTTT.

CDR3 in DNA: TGTGCCAGCAGCTCGGGACTAGCGGGAACCTACGAGCAGTACTTC. This sequence encodes CASSSGLAGTYEQYF. The chain is built from TRBV7-2 and TRBJ2-7; 13 positions agree with TRBD2. Germline CDR1 and CDR2: SGHTA and FQGNSA. The CDR3 runs 15 residues. Trimming at V came to 4 bases and at J to 2 bases, leaving 2 bases not matched to a gene.

The genes are TRBV7-9 and TRBJ1-1; D call uncertain. Germline V gives CDR1 SEHNR, CDR2 FQNEAQ (reference sequence). V lost 5 bases and J 3 bases, leaving 10 bases between the germline ends. The CDR3 consists of 13 residues. Here the CDR3 DNA reads TGTGCCAGCAGCCGCAGTGCAGACACTGAAGCTTTCTTT. The encoded protein is CASSRSADTEAFF.

The V and J genes are TRBV28 and TRBJ1-2; the match to TRBD1 covers 7 bases. J lost 4 bases, V lost 6 bases, and 5 bases had no gene match. This CDR3 is 13 amino acids long. CDR1 is MDHEN, CDR2 SYDVKM, per germline. The CDR3 sequence is CASSQGTVYGYTF. The CDR3 nucleotides read TGTGCCAGCAGCCAGGGGACAGTCTATGGCTACACCTTC.

CDR3 residues: CASTGGRASTGELFF. The CDR3 DNA reads as TGTGCCAGCACGGGCGGGAGGGCTAGCACCGGGGAGCTGTTTTTT. The rearrangement uses TRBV6-5 and TRBJ2-2; 9 bases align to TRBD2. Germline V gene sequence: CDR1 MNHEY, CDR2 SVGAGI. Germline trimming cut 7 bases from V and 4 bases from J; bases unmatched to any gene: 7. This CDR3 spans 15 amino acids.

This sequence joins TRBV6-2 or TRBV6-3 and TRBJ1-3, with a possible D match to TRBD1 (5 bases). Looked up from germline, CDR1 is MNHEY and CDR2 is SVGEGT. Trimming left V 6 bases short and J 0 bases short, with 12 bases between. The CDR3 runs to 15 residues. CDR3 protein: CASSKGQNSGNTIYF. For the CDR3, the DNA is TGTGCCAGCAGCAAGGGGCAGAACTCTGGAAACACCATATATTTT.

In its sample, this clone was seen once. The CDR3 DNA reads as TGTGCCAGCAGCCCTAATAGGAGCGGACTAGCGGTCACAGATACGCAGTATTTT. As protein: CASSPNRSGLAVTDTQYF. The V gene is TRBV7-8, the J gene TRBJ2-3, with TRBD2 matching over 10 bases. The germline CDR1 and CDR2 sequences are SGHVS and FQNEAQ. J was trimmed by 2 bases and V by 5 bases; bases with no gene match: 13. The CDR3 is 18 amino acids. Combining the CDR3 with reference TRBV7-8 and TRBJ2-3 gives the whole variable domain GAGVSQSPRYKVAKRGQDVALRCDPISGHVSLFWYQQALGQGPEFLTYFQNEAQLDKSGLPSDRFFAERPEGSVSTLKIQRTQQEDSAVYLCASSPNRSGLAVTDTQYFGPGTRLTVL.

The chain uses TRBV6-2 or TRBV6-3 and TRBJ2-4; 12 bases match TRBD2. V dropped 2 bases and J dropped 1; count of bases not matched to a gene: 0. The length of the CDR3 is 16 residues. The germline CDR1 and CDR2 sequences are MNHEY and SVGEGT. The CDR3 loop is CASSYGTSGAKNIQYF. Written as DNA, the CDR3 is TGTGCCAGCAGTTACGGGACTAGCGGGGCCAAAAACATTCAGTACTTC.

V and J are TRBV12-2 and TRBJ2-2; the table's D call, TRBD1, was not checked against the DNA. TRBV12-2 is an annotated pseudogene. The CDR3 totals 16 residues. The CDR3 loop reads CASRFPTPRKTGELFF. In DNA form, the CDR3 reads TGTGCAAGTCGCTTCCCCACCCCCAGAAAAACCGGGGAGCTGTTTTTT.

The J gene is TRBJ2-1, the V gene TRBV15; 8 bases match TRBD1. V was clipped by 1 base and J by 6 bases; unmatched bases: 5. The germline gives CDR1 LNHNV, CDR2 YYDKDF (reference sequence). The length of the CDR3 is 15 residues. The CDR3 DNA is TGTGCCACCAGCAGAGGCGGACAGGGCGCCAATGAGCAGTTCTTC. This gives the protein CATSRGGQGANEQFF.

This clone has just one count. This rearrangement joins TRBV11-2 to TRBJ2-3; TRBD2 agrees at 16 bases. CDR1 is SGHAT and CDR2 is FQNNGV in the germline V gene. The CDR3 is made up of 17 amino acids. V lost 5 bases and J lost 6; bases outside the gene matches: 8. Here the CDR3 reads CASSPGTSGRAEDTQYF. For the CDR3, the DNA is TGTGCCAGCAGCCCGGGGACTAGCGGGAGGGCCGAGGATACGCAGTATTTT. Looking up the rest from reference TRBV11-2 and TRBJ2-3 gives the full variable domain: EAGVAQSPRYKIIEKRQSVAFWCNPISGHATLYWYQQILGQGPKLLIQFQNNGVVDDSQLPKDRFSAERLKGVDSTLKIQPAKLEDSAVYLCASSPGTSGRAEDTQYFGPGTRLTVL.

The chain carries TRBV28 and TRBJ2-7; 7 nucleotides agree with TRBD2. Germline V gene lookup returns CDR1 MDHEN and CDR2 SYDVKM. With 4 bases clipped from V and 4 bases from J, the junction kept 4 bases outside the gene matches. This CDR3 is built from 13 residues. CDR3 sequence (DNA): TGTGCCAGCAGTTACGGGACTACTTACGAGCAGTACTTC. This encodes CASSYGTTYEQYF.

This clone has just a few counts. The J gene is TRBJ2-1, the V gene TRBV27; 10 bases fit TRBD2. Trimming cost V 5 bases and J 8 bases; bases outside gene matches: 6. CDR1 MNHEY and CDR2 SMNVEV come from the germline V gene (reference sequence). The length of the CDR3 is 14 residues. CDR3 DNA sequence: TGTGCCAGCAGTCTAGCGGGAGCGTTCGATGAGCAGTTCTTC. Amino acid sequence: CASSLAGAFDEQFF.

This clone showed up just a few times. V usage is TRBV28 and J usage is TRBJ1-2; D not certain. CDR3 length: 14 residues. Germline-derived CDR1 and CDR2 are MDHEN and SYDVKM. V lost 6 bases and J lost 0, with 11 bases in between. The CDR3 coding sequence is TGTGCCAGCAGAGTACGGGATTCTAACTATGGCTACACCTTC. Protein sequence: CASRVRDSNYGYTF.

The chain uses TRBV28 and TRBJ1-5, with 8 bases identical to TRBD1. There are 15 residues in the CDR3. After removal of 7 bases from V and 5 bases from J, the junction contained 10 bases not matched to a gene. CDR1 and CDR2 (germline): MDHEN, SYDVKM. The CDR3 loop reads CASTHSQGAHQPQHF. For the CDR3, the DNA is TGTGCCAGCACCCATTCTCAGGGGGCCCATCAGCCCCAGCATTTT.

The chain links TRBV27 to TRBJ1-2, with TRBD1 as a possible D gene (6 bases). V lost 3 bases and J lost 2, with 28 bases in between. From germline, CDR1 is MNHEY and CDR2 SMNVEV (reference sequence). This CDR3 spans 20 amino acids. The CDR3 reads CASSFKSGGGSTIPNYGYTF. CDR3 nucleotide sequence: TGTGCCAGCAGTTTTAAGTCGGGGGGCGGGTCGACCATCCCAAACTATGGCTACACCTTC.

The V and J genes are TRBV9 and TRBJ2-3, with 7 positions matching TRBD2. The V segment lost 1 base and the J segment 6 bases; nucleotides outside the gene matches: 8. Germline V CDR1 and CDR2: SGDLS, YYNGEE. The CDR3 is 15 amino acids. CDR3 amino acids: CASSVTGGPKDTQYF. The CDR3 nucleotides are TGTGCCAGCAGCGTAACGGGAGGTCCTAAGGATACGCAGTATTTT.

The genes are TRBV19 and TRBJ2-7, with D perhaps TRBD2 (6 bases). Germline-derived CDR1 and CDR2 are LNHDA and SQIVND (reference sequence). Trimming removed 3 bases from V and 4 bases from J, with 16 bases in between. The CDR3 is 15 amino acids. Written as DNA, the CDR3 is TGTGCCAGTAGTATGGGGGGTGGGGATTCTTACGAGCAGTACTTC. Amino acids: CASSMGGGDSYEQYF.

This clone has a handful of counts. V gene TRBV6-6 combines with J gene TRBJ2-7, with TRBD1 matching over 8 bases. The CDR3 runs to 15 residues. Germline-derived CDR1 and CDR2 are MNHNY and SVGAGI (reference sequence). V lost 0 bases, J lost 4 bases, and 5 bases stayed unmatched. CDR3 sequence: CASSYSGQAAYEQYF. In nucleotides, the CDR3 is TGTGCCAGCAGTTACTCGGGACAGGCTGCTTACGAGCAGTACTTC.

J is TRBJ2-7 and V is TRBV5-1, with 8 bases fitting TRBD2. This CDR3 spans 15 amino acids. V shed 0 bases and J 2 bases; nucleotides not matched to a gene: 4. CDR1 is SGHRS and CDR2 is YFSETQ in the germline V gene. The CDR3 reads CASSLDGGGPYEQYF. The CDR3 DNA follows: TGCGCCAGCAGCTTGGATGGCGGGGGGCCCTACGAGCAGTACTTC.

V usage is TRBV3-1 (or the pseudogene TRBV3-2) and J usage is TRBJ2-1, with 11 bases identical to TRBD2. V trimming: 9 bases; J trimming: 9 bases; junction bases outside the gene matches: 7. The CDR3 totals 13 residues. CDR1 and CDR2 from the germline V gene are LGHDT and YNNKEL (reference sequence). The CDR3 is CASTTSGIREQFF. CDR3 in DNA: TGTGCCAGTACGACTAGCGGGATTCGTGAGCAGTTCTTC.

V gene TRBV16 combines with J gene TRBJ1-2; weak D call: TRBD1 (6 bases). This CDR3 spans 17 amino acids. The germline V gene has CDR1 KGHSY and CDR2 FQNENV. Trimming took 4 bases from V and 2 from J, leaving 20 bases between them. The CDR3 reads CASSPYLYREGNYGYTF. CDR3 sequence (DNA): TGTGCCAGCAGCCCCTATTTATACAGGGAGGGGAACTATGGCTACACCTTC.

The genes are TRBV18 and TRBJ2-1; 14 nucleotides line up with TRBD2. The germline CDR1 and CDR2 sequences are KGHSH and LQKENI. J gave up 9 bases and V 6 bases, and 10 bases lay outside the gene matches. The CDR3 covers 16 residues. Here the CDR3 DNA reads TGTGCCAGCTCTTATTCGGGACTAGCGGGAGTGGCTGAGCAGTTCTTC. It codes for CASSYSGLAGVAEQFF. Full variable domain (missing parts from reference TRBV18 and TRBJ2-1): NAGVMQNPRHLVRRRGQEARLRCSPMKGHSHVYWYRQLPEEGLKFMVYLQKENIIDESGMPKERFSAEFPKEGPSILRIQQVVRGDSAAYFCASSYSGLAGVAEQFFGPGTRLTVL.

This clone was observed a few times. This sequence joins TRBV10-3 and TRBJ1-2; possibly TRBD1 for D (5 bases). Germline assignment: CDR1 ENHRY and CDR2 SYGVKD. V lost 4 bases to trimming and J lost 6 bases, with 15 bases between them. The CDR3 contains 14 residues. CDR3 coding DNA: TGTGCCATCAGTGGGGGGGAATTGGGGCATGGCTACACCTTC. This codes for CAISGGELGHGYTF.

The genes are TRBV5-1 and TRBJ1-4; D is possibly TRBD1 (5 bases). The V and J ends lost 0 bases and 5 bases respectively, with 11 bases between them. CDR3 length: 15 residues. Germline V lookup: CDR1 SGHRS, CDR2 YFSETQ. CDR3 DNA sequence: TGCGCCAGCAGCTTGGACCGGGGGTGGAATGAAAAACTGTTTTTT. Residues: CASSLDRGWNEKLFF. The variable domain in full, completed from reference TRBV5-1 and TRBJ1-4, reads KAGVTQTPRYLIKTRGQQVTLSCSPISGHRSVSWYQQTPGQGLQFLFEYFSETQRNKGNFPGRFSGRQFSNSRSEMNVSTLELGDSALYLCASSLDRGWNEKLFFGSGTQLSVL.

The chain has TRBV2 and TRBJ1-5, with D perhaps matching TRBD1 (6 bases). Germline CDR1 and CDR2: SNHLY and FYNNEI. The CDR3 contains 16 residues. V lost 7 bases, J lost 6 bases, and 22 bases lay in between. The CDR3 bases are TGTGCCAGCAACCCACACCTTACAGGGTCAGGTCAGCCCCAGCATTTT. Residues: CASNPHLTGSGQPQHF.